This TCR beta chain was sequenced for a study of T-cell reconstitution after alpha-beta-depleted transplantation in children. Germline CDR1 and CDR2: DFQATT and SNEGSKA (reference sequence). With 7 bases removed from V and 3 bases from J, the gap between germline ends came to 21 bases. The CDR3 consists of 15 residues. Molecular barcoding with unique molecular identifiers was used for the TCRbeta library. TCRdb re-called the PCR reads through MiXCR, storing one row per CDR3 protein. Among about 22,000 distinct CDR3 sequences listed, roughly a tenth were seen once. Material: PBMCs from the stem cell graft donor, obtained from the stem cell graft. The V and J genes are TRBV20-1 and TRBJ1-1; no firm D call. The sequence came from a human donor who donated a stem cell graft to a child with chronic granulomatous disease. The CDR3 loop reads CSVSYLQGWYTEAFF. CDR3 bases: TGCAGTGTGAGCTACCTACAAGGGTGGTACACTGAAGCTTTCTTT.